Each of the 11 T cell receptor beta chains below was sequenced from the same sample in a study of breast tumors, draining lymph nodes, adjacent tissues. TCRdb re-derived calls from the multiplex PCR reads in MiXCR, one entry per CDR3 protein. The sample records roughly 100,000 distinct CDR3 sequences, around 30% being singletons. The lymph nodes were axillary draining lymph nodes from breast cancer patients. The material sequenced was axillary lymph node tissue. Receptors originate from a female donor with breast cancer. Some clones in this sample may be carry-over from other donors' samples.

The chain recombines TRBV2 with TRBJ2-3; TRBD2 matches 14 bases. Germline loops: CDR1 SNHLY, CDR2 FYNNEI. V lost 5 bases to trimming and J lost 11 bases; unmatched junction nucleotides: 9. The CDR3 is 15 residues long. The CDR3 here is CASSWTSGRLNEQYF. Written as DNA, the CDR3 is TGTGCCAGCAGTTGGACTAGCGGGAGGCTCAATGAGCAGTATTTT.

This clonotype was seen once. The chain uses TRBV2 and TRBJ1-5; a weak D match, TRBD1 (5 bases). Trimming removed 2 bases from V and 0 bases from J, with 14 bases in between. The CDR3 runs to 17 residues. Germline CDR1 reads SNHLY; CDR2 reads FYNNEI. The CDR3 bases are TGTGCCAGCAGTGAAAGGGGCAGGGTGAATAGCAATCAGCCCCAGCATTTT. Protein product: CASSERGRVNSNQPQHF.

This clonotype was counted at least ten times. The rearrangement uses TRBV19 and TRBJ2-7, with TRBD1 as a possible D gene (6 bases). The CDR3 length is 14 residues. V lost 6 bases and J 1 base, leaving 13 bases between the germline ends. Germline CDR1 is LNHDA and CDR2 is SQIVND (reference sequence). CDR3 region: CASRQFTGSYEQYF. For the CDR3, the DNA is TGTGCCAGTAGACAATTTACAGGGTCCTACGAGCAGTACTTC.

As for this clonotype: Since the CDR3 does not end with the conserved phenylalanine or tryptophan, this likely comes from a read error. J is TRBJ2-7 and V is TRBV7-6; 7 bases match TRBD2. V dropped 2 bases and J dropped 2; count of bases not matched to a gene: 3. Germline V gene data show CDR1 as SGHVS and CDR2 as FNYEAQ. The CDR3 is 14 residues long. CDR3 in DNA: TGTGCCAGCAGCTTAAGGCTAGCGGCCTACGAGCAGTACCTC. Its protein is CASSLRLAAYEQYL.

This clonotype showed up many times. The CDR3 bases are TGCAGCGTTGTACAGGGGTCGACAGATACGCAGTATTTT. Translation: CSVVQGSTDTQYF. This chain connects TRBV29-1 to TRBJ2-3; 7 positions agree with TRBD1. Unmatched junction bases numbered 4, after V lost 4 bases and J lost 3 bases. Germline lookup yields CDR1 SQVTM and CDR2 ANQGSEA. The CDR3 covers 13 residues.

The chain has TRBV7-2 and TRBJ2-5; D not certain. The CDR3 loop spans 15 amino acids. V was trimmed by 0 bases and J by 1 base, leaving 9 bases between them. Germline lookup yields CDR1 SGHTA and CDR2 FQGNSA. The CDR3 loop reads CASSLAVAAQETQYF. The CDR3 nucleotides read TGTGCCAGCAGCTTAGCGGTCGCGGCCCAAGAGACCCAGTACTTC.

V gene TRBV6-1 combines with J gene TRBJ2-5, with 10 bases fitting TRBD1. Gene TRBJ2-1 matches the end of the DNA better, so the J call may be wrong. Per germline, CDR1 MNHNS and CDR2 SASEGT. CDR3 length equals 14 residues. The CDR3 bases are TGTGCCAGCAGTGGGGGACAGGGGTCAGATACGCAGTTCTTC. Translating it yields CASSGGQGSDTQFF.

Note on this clonotype: An end of the junction differs from the germline gene, which may be a read error. This chain connects TRBV20-1 to TRBJ2-2; the D gene is possibly TRBD2 (5 bases). The CDR3 contains 16 residues. Germline CDR1 is DFQATT and CDR2 is SNEGSKA (reference sequence). CDR3 DNA sequence: TGCAGTGCCAAGGCCCTAACGGCTACGACCACCGGGGAGCCGTTTTTT. Protein: CSAKALTATTTGEPFF.

Comment on this clonotype: A single base separates this from a much larger clone, so it may be a read error. This chain joins TRBV27 and TRBJ2-7; possibly TRBD1 for D (5 bases). The length of the CDR3 is 13 residues. Germline lookup yields CDR1 MNHEY and CDR2 SMNVEV (reference sequence). The CDR3 DNA follows: TGTGCCAGCAGTTGGCAGGGAAGGTACGATCAGTACTTC. The encoded protein is CASSWQGRYDQYF.

The chain couples TRBV7-3 to TRBJ2-2, with a possible D match to TRBD1 (6 bases). This CDR3 is 15 amino acids long. Trimming left V 7 bases short and J 6 bases short, with 18 bases between. CDR1 SGHTA and CDR2 FQGTGA come from the germline V gene. The CDR3 here is CASTPTGPVSGELFF. DNA for the CDR3: TGTGCCAGCACTCCTACAGGGCCGGTGTCCGGGGAGCTGTTTTTT.

Many counts were recorded for this clonotype. The V and J genes are TRBV14 and TRBJ2-2; 8 bases match TRBD2. The CDR3 consists of 18 residues. Germline V lookup: CDR1 SGHDN, CDR2 FVKESK. J gave up 1 base and V 3 bases, and 10 bases lay outside the gene matches. CDR3: CASSQGIPGLVNTGELFF. Here the CDR3 DNA reads TGTGCCAGCAGCCAGGGTATTCCGGGACTAGTGAACACCGGGGAGCTGTTTTTT.